A selection of T cell receptor beta chains follows, all from one sample in a study of shared clonotypes between healthy human individuals. Sequencing used immunoSEQ multiplex PCR; TCRdb keeps in-frame clones, though not all of them. Of around 510,000 clones listed, approximately 95% are singletons. Material: naive CD4+ T cells sorted from blood. The receptors here all came from a woman in her 30s in good health. Both conserved end residues are part of each CDR3. Each record gives: J gene, D gene, clone size, V gene, CDR3 DNA, CDR3 protein. A D gene is named only where the DNA matches it firmly. Size tells how often a clone was seen (once, few, many) or the class of an expanded clone, and some rows leave it out.

J gene: TRBJ2-3
D gene: .
clone size: .
V gene: TRBV2
CDR3 DNA: TGTGCCAGCAGTGAGATAGCGGATCACACAGATACGCAGTATTTT
CDR3 protein: CASSEIADHTDTQYF

J gene: TRBJ2-4
D gene: .
clone size: .
V gene: TRBV28
CDR3 DNA: TGTGCCAGCAGTTTTGGCCGAAAAGGAGCCAAAAACATTCAGTACTTC
CDR3 protein: CASSFGRKGAKNIQYF

J gene: TRBJ2-1
D gene: TRBD1
clone size: .
V gene: TRBV19
CDR3 DNA: TGTGCCAGTAGGGGGATAGGGGGCGTTTCCTACAATGAGCAGTTCTTC
CDR3 protein: CASRGIGGVSYNEQFF

J gene: TRBJ2-7
D gene: TRBD1
clone size: once
V gene: TRBV6-1
CDR3 DNA: TGTGCCAGCAGGGGACAGGGACAAAGCTCCTACGAGCAGTACTTC
CDR3 protein: CASRGQGQSSYEQYF

J gene: TRBJ2-1
D gene: .
clone size: once
V gene: TRBV2
CDR3 DNA: TGTGCCAGCCCGATCCGGGCCGCCCCAAACAATGAGCAGTTCTTC
CDR3 protein: CASPIRAAPNNEQFF

J gene: TRBJ2-2
D gene: TRBD2
clone size: .
V gene: TRBV11-3
CDR3 DNA: TGTGCCAGCAGCCCCCAAGGGAGGGTAGGAGCCGGGGAGCTGTTTTTT
CDR3 protein: CASSPQGRVGAGELFF

J gene: TRBJ1-5
D gene: .
clone size: .
V gene: TRBV6-1
CDR3 DNA: TGTGCCAGCAGCCCCACTAACGGGAATCAGCCCCAGCATTTT
CDR3 protein: CASSPTNGNQPQHF

J gene: TRBJ2-7
D gene: TRBD1
clone size: .
V gene: TRBV7-8
CDR3 DNA: TGTGCCAGCAGACCCAGGACAGGAACCACCTACGAGCAGTACTTC
CDR3 protein: CASRPRTGTTYEQYF

J gene: TRBJ2-2
D gene: .
clone size: .
V gene: TRBV19
CDR3 DNA: TGTGCCAGTAGTATTTGGCGGGGGGAGCTGTTTTTT
CDR3 protein: CASSIWRGELFF

J gene: TRBJ2-2
D gene: TRBD2
clone size: .
V gene: TRBV7-3
CDR3 DNA: TGTGCCAGCTCTCTAGCGGGACTCGTTGACGGGGAGCTGTTTTTT
CDR3 protein: CASSLAGLVDGELFF

J gene: TRBJ2-7
D gene: .
clone size: .
V gene: TRBV6-5
CDR3 DNA: TGTGCCAGCAGTTACTCAGGGAGGACGGCCTACGAGCAGTACTTC
CDR3 protein: CASSYSGRTAYEQYF

J gene: TRBJ2-7
D gene: TRBD2
clone size: .
V gene: TRBV5-1
CDR3 DNA: TGCGCCAGCAAAACGGTCGGGACTAGTGAGTACGAGCAGTACTTC
CDR3 protein: CASKTVGTSEYEQYF

J gene: TRBJ2-1
D gene: TRBD2
clone size: .
V gene: TRBV11-3
CDR3 DNA: TGTGCCAGCAGCCGCGACGCGACTAGCGGGAAGAATGAGCAGTTCTTC
CDR3 protein: CASSRDATSGKNEQFF

J gene: TRBJ2-3
D gene: .
clone size: .
V gene: TRBV6-1
CDR3 DNA: TGTGCCAACGCCGGGACTCACACAGATACGCAGTATTTT
CDR3 protein: CANAGTHTDTQYF

J gene: TRBJ2-2
D gene: TRBD2
clone size: once
V gene: TRBV11-3
CDR3 DNA: TGTGCCAGCAGCACCTCTAGCGGGATTAGCACCGGGGAGCTGTTTTTT
CDR3 protein: CASSTSSGISTGELFF

J gene: TRBJ2-1
D gene: .
clone size: .
V gene: TRBV30
CDR3 DNA: TGTGCCTGGAGTGTGGTGCGGGAAAACAATGAGCAGTTCTTC
CDR3 protein: CAWSVVRENNEQFF

J gene: TRBJ2-3
D gene: TRBD1
clone size: .
V gene: TRBV28
CDR3 DNA: TGTGCCAGCACTACGGGACAGGGGGGCACCGCAGATACGCAGTATTTT
CDR3 protein: CASTTGQGGTADTQYF

J gene: TRBJ1-4
D gene: .
clone size: .
V gene: TRBV15
CDR3 DNA: TGTGCCACCAGCTTAATGGGGGGGAAACTGTTTTTT
CDR3 protein: CATSLMGGKLFF

J gene: TRBJ2-7
D gene: TRBD2
clone size: .
V gene: TRBV28
CDR3 DNA: TGTGCCAGCAGTTTATCGGGAGGATTATACGAGCAGTACTTC
CDR3 protein: CASSLSGGLYEQYF

J gene: TRBJ2-5
D gene: TRBD2
clone size: .
V gene: TRBV19
CDR3 DNA: TGTGCCAGTAATGATGCGGGAGGAGAGACCCAGTACTTC
CDR3 protein: CASNDAGGETQYF

J gene: TRBJ1-1
D gene: .
clone size: .
V gene: TRBV5-1
CDR3 DNA: TGCGCCAGCAAACCTCTACCCGGGGCGGACACTGAAGCTTTCTTT
CDR3 protein: CASKPLPGADTEAFF

J gene: TRBJ1-2
D gene: .
clone size: .
V gene: TRBV6-1
CDR3 DNA: TGTGCCAGCAGTGACGGCCCAACAGGACAGCCTGGCTACACCTTC
CDR3 protein: CASSDGPTGQPGYTF

J gene: TRBJ1-4
D gene: TRBD1
clone size: .
V gene: TRBV19
CDR3 DNA: TGTGCCAGTAGTCTCGCCGGGACAGGGTTGTCTAATGAAAAACTGTTTTTT
CDR3 protein: CASSLAGTGLSNEKLFF